This is a list of T cell receptor beta chains from one sample in a study of blood T cell repertoires in COVID-19. The method was immunoSEQ multiplex PCR; TCRdb's version includes in-frame clones alone and lacks a portion of them. The table has approximately 150,000 clones, roughly 87% seen once. Source material: peripheral blood. The origin of the receptors is a human donor in a cohort sampled during active COVID-19. Each CDR3 is given without its conserved first and last residue.

TRBV6-4	TRBJ2-7	ASSPSGEGEQY
TRBV5-1	TRBJ2-7	ASSEGGHEQY
TRBV6-5	TRBJ1-5	ASSYGRDNQPQH
TRBV7-9	TRBJ2-1	ASSHPITSGVSNEQF
TRBV19	TRBJ1-4	ASRSGEKLF
TRBV7-2	TRBJ2-4	ASSLAAVANIQY
TRBV6-6	TRBJ2-7	ASSYSGTGHHEQY
TRBV4-1	TRBJ1-2	ASSLVGGGAAGYT
TRBV6-5	TRBJ1-2	ASRPTADNGYT
TRBV4-3	TRBJ1-5	ASSQDWDRGNQPQH
TRBV5-1	TRBJ2-3	ASSLNLAGVGTDTQY
TRBV9	TRBJ2-7	ASSPGTSRYEQY
TRBV7-9	TRBJ1-1	ASSLEAGVGTEAF
TRBV5-6	TRBJ1-3	ASSGRTVLSGNTIY
TRBV13	TRBJ2-1	ASSLAGNEQF
TRBV6-2/TRBV6-3	TRBJ2-7	ASSDGQSSYEQY
TRBV4-3	TRBJ2-5	ASSQGLQETQY
TRBV7-2	TRBJ1-1	ASSLVRGTEAF
TRBV25-1	TRBJ1-1	ASSELGGNTEAF
TRBV19	TRBJ2-1	ASSIVGAGAYNEQF
TRBV11-2	TRBJ2-1	ASSLGGGLSYNEQF
TRBV2	TRBJ2-7	ASTQIAGNYEQY
TRBV5-6	TRBJ2-5	ASSISGLRETQY
TRBV5-1	TRBJ1-1	ASSLPTGQGSTEAF
TRBV7-2	TRBJ1-2	ASSLALRGGYT
TRBV4-3	TRBJ1-1	ASSLDRGTEAF
TRBV7-9	TRBJ2-5	ASSTTGIKTQY
TRBV7-2	TRBJ2-1	ASGQTDSYNEQF
TRBV5-6	TRBJ2-3	ASRSAKGADTQY
TRBV28	TRBJ1-2	ASSKQGTYGYT
TRBV9	TRBJ1-4	ASSEHDWAGSDEKLF
TRBV5-5	TRBJ1-4	ASSWDSWNEKLF
TRBV5-1	TRBJ1-2	ASSLVGQGADGYT
TRBV18	TRBJ1-5	ASSDNREPQH
TRBV6-6	TRBJ2-7	ASSYAGVLYEQY
TRBV6-1	TRBJ1-2	ASSEDRGYGYT
TRBV6-5	TRBJ2-3	ASSFTGFGDTQY
TRBV6-2/TRBV6-3	TRBJ2-3	ASSGGKYGTASTDTQY
TRBV19	TRBJ1-3	ASAQVGNTIY
TRBV5-1	TRBJ1-2	ASSLVGRDGYT
TRBV6-5	TRBJ2-7	ASRPDRVSYEQY
TRBV11-3	TRBJ2-1	ASSSQGALRNEQF